These T cell receptor beta chains were read from a single sample in a study of T cell changes during pregnancy in multiple sclerosis. The table came from immunoSEQ multiplex PCR; TCRdb's copy has only in-frame clones and leaves some out. Of some 60,000 clones listed, 93% are singletons. Here the sequenced sample was peripheral blood, taken after pregnancy. Source of these receptors: a female donor with multiple sclerosis, enrolled in a pregnancy study. Both conserved end residues are part of each CDR3. The D gene is left open where the match is weak. Clone size is given for some rows only: seen once, a few or many times, or a class if the clone is expanded.

J: TRBJ2-7; D: .; size: .; V: TRBV29-1; CDR3: CSASLIFGEQYF; DNA: TGCAGCGCTTCTCTGATCTTCGGCGAGCAGTACTTC
J: TRBJ2-1; D: TRBD1; size: .; V: TRBV9; CDR3: CASSPRDRYNEQFF; DNA: TGTGCCAGCAGCCCCCGGGACAGATACAATGAGCAGTTCTTC
J: TRBJ2-7; D: TRBD1; size: .; V: TRBV11-2; CDR3: CASSSDRELYEQYF; DNA: TGTGCCAGCAGCTCCGACAGGGAACTATACGAGCAGTACTTC
J: TRBJ2-7; D: TRBD2; size: .; V: TRBV7-2; CDR3: CASSGSRTSGAYEQYF; DNA: TGTGCCAGCAGCGGGAGTCGGACTAGCGGGGCCTACGAGCAGTACTTC
J: TRBJ2-7; D: .; size: .; V: TRBV18; CDR3: CASSRAETYEQYF; DNA: TGTGCCAGCTCACGCGCTGAGACCTACGAGCAGTACTTC
J: TRBJ1-1; D: TRBD1; size: .; V: TRBV6-5; CDR3: CASSRGLEGTEAFF; DNA: TGTGCCAGCAGCAGGGGGCTTGAGGGCACTGAAGCTTTCTTT
J: TRBJ1-5; D: TRBD1; size: .; V: TRBV28; CDR3: CASSPAGGTSNQPQHF; DNA: TGTGCCAGCAGTCCCGCAGGGGGGACTAGCAATCAGCCCCAGCATTTT
J: TRBJ1-3; D: .; size: .; V: TRBV9; CDR3: CASSVGRVRTSGNTIYF; DNA: TGTGCCAGCAGCGTAGGGAGGGTCAGGACTTCTGGAAACACCATATATTTT
J: TRBJ2-1; D: TRBD1; size: .; V: TRBV30; CDR3: CAWNNDRGRMNEQFF; DNA: TGTGCCTGGAATAATGACAGGGGTAGGATGAATGAGCAGTTCTTC
J: TRBJ2-2; D: .; size: .; V: TRBV7-2; CDR3: CASSLAVGGGVNTGELFF; DNA: TGTGCCAGCAGCTTAGCCGTCGGCGGAGGGGTGAACACCGGGGAGCTGTTTTTT
J: TRBJ1-2; D: TRBD1; size: once; V: TRBV28; CDR3: CASIQGAGYGYTF; DNA: TGTGCCAGCATACAGGGGGCAGGCTATGGCTACACCTTC
J: TRBJ1-1; D: TRBD1; size: once; V: TRBV16; CDR3: CASSRRGQVNTEAFF; DNA: TGTGCCAGCAGCCGACGCGGACAGGTGAACACTGAAGCTTTCTTT
J: TRBJ2-2; D: .; size: .; V: TRBV19; CDR3: CASSMGTTGELFF; DNA: TGTGCCAGTAGTATGGGCACAACCGGGGAGCTGTTTTTT
J: TRBJ2-1; D: .; size: .; V: TRBV27; CDR3: CASSSGYNEQFF; DNA: TGTGCCAGCAGTTCGGGCTACAATGAGCAGTTCTTC
J: TRBJ2-7; D: .; size: .; V: TRBV30; CDR3: CAWSVLAGTYEQYF; DNA: TGTGCCTGGAGTGTACTCGCAGGAACCTACGAGCAGTACTTC
J: TRBJ1-2; D: .; size: .; V: TRBV7-6; CDR3: CASSLENPGPYGYTF; DNA: TGTGCCAGCAGCTTAGAGAATCCAGGGCCCTATGGCTACACCTTC
J: TRBJ2-2; D: .; size: .; V: TRBV29-1; CDR3: CSVLGATGELFF; DNA: TGCAGCGTATTGGGGGCAACCGGGGAGCTGTTTTTT
J: TRBJ2-1; D: TRBD2; size: .; V: TRBV11-3; CDR3: CASRPRLAGASVNEQFF; DNA: TGTGCCAGCAGGCCACGACTAGCGGGAGCTAGCGTAAATGAGCAGTTCTTC
J: TRBJ2-2; D: TRBD2; size: .; V: TRBV27; CDR3: CASSLAGSGELFF; DNA: TGTGCCAGCAGCCTAGCGGGATCAGGGGAGCTGTTTTTT
J: TRBJ2-3; D: .; size: once; V: TRBV6-1; CDR3: CASRLQGPDTQYF; DNA: TGTGCCAGCAGGCTACAGGGCCCAGATACGCAGTATTTT
J: TRBJ2-7; D: .; size: .; V: TRBV7-9; CDR3: CASSLKPSSYEQYF; DNA: TGTGCCAGCAGCTTAAAGCCTAGCTCCTACGAGCAGTACTTC
J: TRBJ2-5; D: TRBD1; size: once; V: TRBV6-6; CDR3: CASSYSGTGVQETQYF; DNA: TGTGCCAGCAGTTACTCCGGGACAGGGGTCCAAGAGACCCAGTACTTC
J: TRBJ2-3; D: .; size: .; V: TRBV9; CDR3: CASSPWTADTQYF; DNA: TGTGCCAGCAGCCCCTGGACTGCAGATACGCAGTATTTT
J: TRBJ1-2; D: .; size: .; V: TRBV11-2; CDR3: CASSPAPRGPYGYTF; DNA: TGTGCCAGCAGCCCAGCCCCCAGGGGACCCTATGGCTACACCTTC
J: TRBJ1-2; D: TRBD1; size: .; V: TRBV19; CDR3: CASSMIDPGQRLWGYTF; DNA: TGTGCCAGTAGTATGATAGACCCGGGACAGCGTCTTTGGGGCTACACCTTC
J: TRBJ1-2; D: .; size: .; V: TRBV19; CDR3: CASSIIRNYGYTF; DNA: TGTGCCAGTAGTATAATTCGGAACTATGGCTACACCTTC
J: TRBJ2-3; D: .; size: once; V: TRBV5-1; CDR3: CASSLDLGTDTQYF; DNA: TGCGCCAGCAGCTTGGATCTCGGCACAGATACGCAGTATTTT
J: TRBJ2-7; D: .; size: .; V: TRBV29-1; CDR3: CSVPGAAYEQYF; DNA: TGCAGCGTGCCTGGGGCGGCATACGAGCAGTACTTC
J: TRBJ2-1; D: .; size: once; V: TRBV27; CDR3: CASRSQGRDEQFF; DNA: TGTGCCAGCAGATCTCAGGGGAGAGATGAGCAGTTCTTC
J: TRBJ2-1; D: .; size: once; V: TRBV2; CDR3: CASSGNYNEQFF; DNA: TGTGCCTCCTCCGGGAACTACAATGAGCAGTTCTTC
J: TRBJ1-5; D: .; size: .; V: TRBV19; CDR3: CASSSLARGANSNQPQHF; DNA: TGTGCCAGTAGTTCGCTCGCTCGGGGGGCAAATAGCAATCAGCCCCAGCATTTT
J: TRBJ2-5; D: TRBD2; size: .; V: TRBV7-6; CDR3: CASSFRLADSQETQYF; DNA: TGTGCCAGCAGCTTCAGACTAGCGGACTCTCAAGAGACCCAGTACTTC
J: TRBJ2-7; D: .; size: once; V: TRBV7-9; CDR3: CASSLALSSYEQYF; DNA: TGTGCCAGCAGCTTAGCCCTGAGCTCCTACGAGCAGTACTTC
J: TRBJ2-1; D: TRBD2; size: .; V: TRBV29-1; CDR3: CSVEDLAGGYNEQFF; DNA: TGCAGCGTTGAAGATCTAGCGGGGGGCTACAATGAGCAGTTCTTC
J: TRBJ2-1; D: TRBD2; size: .; V: TRBV7-3; CDR3: CASSRRAGAEEQFF; DNA: TGTGCCAGCAGCCGTCGAGCGGGAGCTGAAGAGCAGTTCTTC
J: TRBJ1-2; D: .; size: .; V: TRBV28; CDR3: CATRDTLSYGYTF; DNA: TGTGCCACCCGGGACACCCTCTCCTATGGCTACACCTTC
J: TRBJ1-5; D: TRBD1; size: .; V: TRBV19; CDR3: CASSGNRDRGRQPQHF; DNA: TGTGCCAGTAGTGGAAACCGGGACAGGGGGCGGCAGCCCCAGCATTTT
J: TRBJ2-4; D: TRBD2; size: .; V: TRBV6-5; CDR3: CASSGTSGRNIQYF; DNA: TGTGCCAGCAGTGGGACTAGCGGACGAAACATTCAGTACTTC
J: TRBJ2-1; D: .; size: .; V: TRBV7-2; CDR3: CASSLGEERPYNEQFF; DNA: TGTGCCAGCAGCTTAGGGGAGGAGCGGCCCTACAATGAGCAGTTCTTC
J: TRBJ1-2; D: TRBD1; size: few; V: TRBV18; CDR3: CASSQGASNYGYTF; DNA: TGTGCCAGCTCACAGGGGGCCTCTAACTATGGCTACACCTTC
J: TRBJ1-2; D: TRBD1; size: .; V: TRBV27; CDR3: CASSPGTADEGYGYTF; DNA: TGTGCCAGCAGCCCCGGGACAGCGGACGAGGGCTATGGCTACACCTTC
J: TRBJ2-7; D: .; size: .; V: TRBV6-1; CDR3: CASSEALGLAGEQYF; DNA: TGTGCCAGCAGTGAAGCGCTTGGGCTAGCTGGCGAGCAGTACTTC
J: TRBJ2-1; D: .; size: .; V: TRBV6-1; CDR3: CASSEDRMEFYEQFF; DNA: TGTGCCAGCAGTGAGGACAGAATGGAGTTTTATGAGCAGTTCTTC
J: TRBJ2-1; D: TRBD2; size: .; V: TRBV30; CDR3: CAWSGLAGGGEQFF; DNA: TGTGCCTGGAGTGGGCTAGCGGGGGGGGGTGAGCAGTTCTTC
J: TRBJ1-1; D: TRBD1; size: .; V: TRBV7-9; CDR3: CASTSKPRGRHTEAFF; DNA: TGTGCCAGCACCTCGAAACCCAGGGGGCGGCACACTGAAGCTTTCTTT
J: TRBJ2-5; D: TRBD2; size: .; V: TRBV19; CDR3: CASSTRTSGRLGETQYF; DNA: TGTGCCAGTAGTACCCGGACTAGCGGGAGGTTAGGGGAGACCCAGTACTTC
J: TRBJ2-3; D: TRBD2; size: .; V: TRBV11-2; CDR3: CASSPQGSGIPDTQYF; DNA: TGTGCCAGCAGCCCCCAAGGTAGCGGGATCCCAGATACGCAGTATTTT
J: TRBJ2-1; D: .; size: .; V: TRBV7-6; CDR3: CASSPAAGSYNEQFF; DNA: TGTGCCAGCAGCCCCGCGGCGGGATCCTACAATGAGCAGTTCTTC
J: TRBJ1-1; D: .; size: .; V: TRBV14; CDR3: CASSFVNTPAFF; DNA: TGTGCCAGCAGCTTCGTCAACACACCCGCTTTCTTT
J: TRBJ1-5; D: TRBD1; size: .; V: TRBV18; CDR3: CASSTGVASNQPQHF; DNA: TGTGCCAGCTCAACAGGGGTTGCGAGCAATCAGCCCCAGCATTTT
J: TRBJ2-7; D: .; size: once; V: TRBV5-1; CDR3: CASSLRTAYEQYF; DNA: TGCGCCAGCAGCCTACGGACAGCCTACGAGCAGTACTTC
J: TRBJ1-4; D: TRBD1; size: .; V: TRBV28; CDR3: CASSLSPGRDRVLGKKLFF; DNA: TGTGCCAGCAGTTTATCGCCTGGCCGGGACAGGGTTCTCGGGAAAAAACTGTTTTTT